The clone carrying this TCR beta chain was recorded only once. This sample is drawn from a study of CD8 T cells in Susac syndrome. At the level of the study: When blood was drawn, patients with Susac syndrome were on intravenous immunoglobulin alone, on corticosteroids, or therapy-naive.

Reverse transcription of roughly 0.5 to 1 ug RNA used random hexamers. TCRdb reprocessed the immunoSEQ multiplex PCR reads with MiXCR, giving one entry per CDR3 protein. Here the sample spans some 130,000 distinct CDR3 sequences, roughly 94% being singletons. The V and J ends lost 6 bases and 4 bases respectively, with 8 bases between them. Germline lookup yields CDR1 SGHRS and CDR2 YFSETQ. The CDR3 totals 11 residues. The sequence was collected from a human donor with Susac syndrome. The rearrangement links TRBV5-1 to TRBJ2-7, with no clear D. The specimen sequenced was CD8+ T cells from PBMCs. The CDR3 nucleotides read TGCGCCAGCACGAATGGTTACGAGCAGTACTTC. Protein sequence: CASTNGYEQYF.